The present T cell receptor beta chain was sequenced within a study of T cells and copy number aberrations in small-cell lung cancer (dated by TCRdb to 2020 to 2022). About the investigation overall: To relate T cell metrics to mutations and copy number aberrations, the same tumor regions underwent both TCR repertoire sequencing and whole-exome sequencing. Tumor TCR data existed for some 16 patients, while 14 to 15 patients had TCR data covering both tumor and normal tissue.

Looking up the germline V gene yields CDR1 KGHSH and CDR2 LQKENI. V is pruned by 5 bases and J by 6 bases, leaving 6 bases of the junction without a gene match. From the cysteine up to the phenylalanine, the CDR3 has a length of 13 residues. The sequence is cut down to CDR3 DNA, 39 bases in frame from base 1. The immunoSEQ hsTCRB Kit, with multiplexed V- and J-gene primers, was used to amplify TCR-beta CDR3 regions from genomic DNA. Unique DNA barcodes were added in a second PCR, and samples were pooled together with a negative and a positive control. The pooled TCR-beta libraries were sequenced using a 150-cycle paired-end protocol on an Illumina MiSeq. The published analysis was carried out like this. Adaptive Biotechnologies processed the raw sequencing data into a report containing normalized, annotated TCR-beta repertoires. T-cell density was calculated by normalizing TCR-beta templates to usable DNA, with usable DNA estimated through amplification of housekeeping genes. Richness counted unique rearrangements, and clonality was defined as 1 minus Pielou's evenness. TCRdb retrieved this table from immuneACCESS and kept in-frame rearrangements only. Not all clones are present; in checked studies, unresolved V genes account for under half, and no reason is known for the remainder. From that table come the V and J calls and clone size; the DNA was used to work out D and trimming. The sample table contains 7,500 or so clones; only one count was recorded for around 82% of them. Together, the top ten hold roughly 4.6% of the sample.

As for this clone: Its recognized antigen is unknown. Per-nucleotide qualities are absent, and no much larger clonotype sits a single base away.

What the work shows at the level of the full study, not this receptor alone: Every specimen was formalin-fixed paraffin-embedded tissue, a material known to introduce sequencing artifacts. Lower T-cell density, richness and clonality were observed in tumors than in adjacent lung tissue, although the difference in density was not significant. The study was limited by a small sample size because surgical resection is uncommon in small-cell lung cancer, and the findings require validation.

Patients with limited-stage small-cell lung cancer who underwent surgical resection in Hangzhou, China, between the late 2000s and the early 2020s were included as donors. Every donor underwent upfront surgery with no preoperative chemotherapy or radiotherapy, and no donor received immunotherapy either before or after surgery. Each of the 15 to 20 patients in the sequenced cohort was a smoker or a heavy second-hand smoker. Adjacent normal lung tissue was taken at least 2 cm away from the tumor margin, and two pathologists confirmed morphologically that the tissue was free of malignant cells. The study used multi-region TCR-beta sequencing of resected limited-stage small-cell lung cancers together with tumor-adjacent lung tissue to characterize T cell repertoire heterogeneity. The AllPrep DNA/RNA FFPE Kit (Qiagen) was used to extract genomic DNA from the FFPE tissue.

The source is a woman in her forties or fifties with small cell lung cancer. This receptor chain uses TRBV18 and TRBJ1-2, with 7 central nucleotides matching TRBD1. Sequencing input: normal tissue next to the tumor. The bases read TGTGCCAGCTCAACAGACAGGGCGGATGGCTACACCTTC. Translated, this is CASSTDRADGYTF.